The rows below give T cell receptor beta chains drawn from one sample of a study of T cell responses to AZD1222 COVID-19 vaccine. Sequencing was performed with immunoSEQ multiplex PCR; in TCRdb, only in-frame clones are kept and a portion is missing. The sample includes around 140,000 clones, 85% to 95% of them seen just once. Sample: peripheral blood, taken 28 days after the second AZD1222 dose. The origin of the receptors is an adult who received the AZD1222 COVID-19 vaccine. Each CDR3 is given with its conserved first and last residue. Fields, in order: V gene, D gene, clone size, J gene, CDR3 protein, CDR3 DNA. A D gene is named only where the DNA matches it firmly. The size of a clone is reported for some rows only, either as once, few or many, or as a class for expanded clones.

>TRBV2|TRBD1|.|TRBJ1-1
CASSAGTAGLEAFF
TGTGCCAGCAGTGCGGGGACAGCCGGTTTGGAAGCTTTCTTT
>TRBV27|.|.|TRBJ1-6
CASSLWAPLLGNNSPLHF
TGTGCCAGCAGTTTATGGGCCCCCCTCCTAGGGAATAATTCACCCCTCCACTTT
>TRBV7-9|.|once|TRBJ1-2
CASTSTGGINYGYTF
TGTGCCAGCACCTCCACGGGCGGAATTAACTATGGCTACACCTTC
>TRBV28|.|.|TRBJ2-1
CASSYPSAGKSYNEQFF
TGTGCCAGCAGTTACCCATCGGCGGGCAAAAGCTACAATGAGCAGTTCTTC
>TRBV20-1|.|few|TRBJ2-2
CSASVRGSGTGELFF
TGCAGTGCTAGTGTCCGCGGCTCGGGCACCGGGGAGCTGTTTTTT
>TRBV30|TRBD2|.|TRBJ2-7
CAWGRDYSYEQYF
TGTGCCTGGGGTCGGGACTATTCCTACGAGCAGTACTTC
>TRBV4-2|TRBD2|.|TRBJ2-1
CASRGTSGSDEQFF
TGTGCCAGCAGGGGGACTAGCGGGAGCGATGAGCAGTTCTTC
>TRBV2|TRBD1|.|TRBJ2-7
CASYRDRQYEQYF
TGTGCCAGCTACCGGGACAGGCAATACGAGCAGTACTTC
>TRBV2|.|.|TRBJ2-2
CASSELGPNTGELFF
TGTGCCAGCAGTGAATTGGGGCCGAACACCGGGGAGCTGTTTTTT
>TRBV3-1/TRBV3-2|.|.|TRBJ2-2
CASSQVKGLANTGELFF
TGTGCCAGCAGCCAAGTTAAGGGACTGGCGAACACCGGGGAGCTGTTTTTT
>TRBV19|.|.|TRBJ2-5
CATTPPGLETQYF
TGTGCCACCACACCCCCCGGTTTAGAGACCCAGTACTTC
>TRBV6-5|TRBD1|.|TRBJ2-7
CASSYSMGQGAYEQYF
TGTGCCAGCAGTTACTCCATGGGACAGGGGGCTTACGAGCAGTACTTC
>TRBV11-2|.|.|TRBJ1-5
CASSLGGGFSQPQHF
TGTGCCAGCAGCTTAGGGGGGGGCTTCAGTCAGCCCCAGCATTTT
>TRBV27|.|.|TRBJ2-1
CASSPPKTYNEQFF
TGTGCCAGCAGCCCGCCCAAAACCTACAATGAGCAGTTCTTC
>TRBV5-1|TRBD1|.|TRBJ1-2
CASSFGWRDRGTVYGYTF
TGCGCCAGCAGCTTTGGATGGAGAGACAGGGGAACGGTTTATGGCTACACCTTC
>TRBV20-1|.|.|TRBJ1-5
CSASKEQGYNQPQHF
TGCAGTGCTAGTAAGGAACAGGGCTATAATCAGCCCCAGCATTTT